This T cell receptor beta chain was captured by sequencing in a study of T cells in Graves' hyperthyroidism and ophthalmopathy (dated by TCRdb to about 2019). Broadly, across the study: Peripheral blood samples were taken at the time of initial diagnosis, prior to any treatment. TCR V-J signatures able to tell the groups apart were searched for in a discovery cohort of 90 to 100 patients, of whom roughly 42 had Graves' ophthalmopathy and 57 had stable Graves' hyperthyroidism. Whether ophthalmopathy could be predicted prospectively was tested in an independent validation cohort made up of under 20 hyperthyroidism patients plus 17 patients who later progressed to ophthalmopathy. The 95 to 100 discovery patients were randomly divided into training and test sets at a 7:3 ratio. In addition, the study compared T-cell repertoires in thyroid tissue and in blood from six Graves' hyperthyroidism patients. After blood sampling, hyperthyroidism patients were treated with methimazole at a starting dose of 30 mg daily, and ophthalmopathy patients were treated with high-dose intravenous methylprednisolone. TCR Vbeta CDR3 sequencing of 135 peripheral blood samples (over 40 ophthalmopathy, 75 to 80 hyperthyroidism and roughly 17 progressor patients) is reported in the paper. Overall study results and their limits: Ophthalmopathy was separated from stable hyperthyroidism by a 13 V-J signature model, with roughly 88% sensitivity and about 81% specificity obtained in cross-validation and 80%/75% obtained in testing. No statistical method was used to fix the sample size in advance, and group allocation was not hidden from the investigators. Most expanded thyroid clonotypes (frequency above 0.001) were also detected in blood, suggesting blood repertoires may reflect thyroid immune responses. In validation, the model predicted progression to ophthalmopathy a median of about 6.5 months before onset, with about 70% sensitivity and about 75% specificity.

In regard to this clonotype: Its specific antigen is unknown. Base qualities are not recorded, but no much larger clone differs from it by a single base.

TCR beta CDR3 regions were amplified from RNA transcripts. The TCR CDR3 was subjected to a first round of RT-PCR using the HTBI primer set and the Qiagen OneStep RT-PCR kit. Libraries were constructed in a second round of multiplex PCR, after which size selection and purification were performed. Paired-end sequencing of the libraries was performed with 100 bp reads on an Illumina HiSeq2000. The published analysis was carried out like this. SOAPnuke was used to process the raw data, removing reads that contained adapters or uncalled bases, had a mean Phred below 15, or lacked an exact match to the constant primer or identifier. COPE v1.2.5 was used to merge high-quality paired reads, and clonotypes were defined as unique nucleotide sequences. MiTCR v1.1 was used to align the clonotypes against IMGT TRBV, TRBD and TRBJ reference segments. Only V-J combinations with frequency above 0.0001, covering about 99% of repertoires, were analysed. The TCS score was defined as F50 (clonal expansion) divided by E x V (chaos), with BLOSUM62-based TCRdist calculated between CDR3 peptides within each V-J. Welch's t-statistics and random forest reduced some 510 V-J features to about 12, which were used in a naive Bayes classifier (R e1071). TCRdb cleaned the public reads at Q25 with fastp, built clones with MiXCR and kept in-frame beta chains. Rows matching on CDR3 protein sequence are summarized as one entry with the most common DNA and genes. TCRdb's processing, not the study's, gives the V and J calls here. Present in this sample are 240,000 or so distinct CDR3 sequences, roughly 17% of which were seen just once. The ten largest clones add up to 25% to 30% of the sample.

Ophthalmopathy patients had moderately to severely active disease, Clinical Activity Score of at least 3, NOSPECS grade of at least 4, and duration under 3 months. Patients with uncontrolled infections, other autoimmune diseases, pregnancy or lactation were excluded. Diagnoses relied on clinical symptoms, serum thyroxine and TRAb, thyroid ultrasound and orbital computed tomography. PBMCs were isolated from 10 ml of fresh peripheral blood by Ficoll-Paque density gradient centrifugation. Total RNA was extracted with Trizol reagent, and quality was checked on an Agilent 2100 Bioanalyzer. The CDR3 covers 18 residues, taking in both the cysteine and the phenylalanine. Of all the DNA, just the CDR3 is kept, 54 bases in frame from base 1. V is cut by 5 bases and J by 6 bases, and the space between the germline ends is 26 bases. The germline V gene encodes CDR1 SGHVS and CDR2 FQNEAQ.

The sequence was collected from a young woman with Graves' ophthalmopathy. The chain is encoded by TRBV7-8 joined to TRBJ2-1; perhaps TRBD2 is the D gene, with 7 bases matching. The sequenced sample was blood. CDR3 protein: CASSPYRVGGGTGNEQFF. At the DNA level, the sequence is TGTGCCAGCAGCCCTTACAGGGTCGGCGGGGGCACGGGCAATGAGCAGTTCTTC.